The clone carrying this T cell receptor (beta chain) has at least ten counts. The antigen remains unidentified. These data come from a study of blood T cells in healthy people across ages. Whole-study results and caveats: The lack of PBMC sorting stopped any conclusive naive versus antigen-experienced comparison.

PCR was performed a second time for about 7 to 11 cycles using a sample-barcoded 5' primer and a J-beta primer mix. Researchers report that each sample yielded at least 2.5 million CDR3-containing paired-end reads. MiXCR was run by TCRdb on the 5' RACE reads, yielding one entry per CDR3 protein. The repertoire holds about 670,000 distinct CDR3 sequences, with about 51% as singletons. Sequences were obtained from blood. The sequence was collected from a woman of 80 years or more in good health.

CDR3 in DNA: TGCGCCAGCAGCGACATCGGACTAGCGGGATCCTCAAATACGCAGTATTTT. Translation gives CASSDIGLAGSSNTQYF. The chain carries TRBV4-1 and TRBJ2-3; 12 nucleotides agree with TRBD2. The CDR3 loop spans 17 amino acids. Germline V lookup: CDR1 MGHRA, CDR2 YSYEKL. V dropped 5 bases and J dropped 7; count of bases not matched to a gene: 13.